Listed below are T cell receptor beta chains from one sample, sequenced in a study of blood T cell repertoires in COVID-19. Method: immunoSEQ multiplex PCR; TCRdb's copy keeps in-frame clones and lacks some. Altogether 250,000 or so clones are present, roughly 89% being singletons, with the ten largest covering 2.1%. The sample taken for sequencing was peripheral blood. The receptors here all came from a woman in her sixties with COVID-19, enrolled during active disease. The CDR3 runs from the conserved cysteine through the conserved F or W. A D gene is named only where the DNA matches it firmly. Expanded clones get a size class; other rows say once, few or many, or leave the size out.

>TRBD2|NA|TRBJ2-1|TRBV3-1/TRBV3-2
CASSQDYAGGGEQFF
TGTGCCAGCAGCCAAGATTATGCGGGGGGCGGTGAGCAGTTCTTC
>NA|NA|TRBJ1-1|TRBV5-8
CASSLPVGVLNTEAFF
TGTGCCAGCAGCTTGCCCGTAGGGGTGTTGAACACTGAAGCTTTCTTT
>NA|NA|TRBJ1-1|TRBV10-3
CAISERDMNTEAFF
TGTGCCATCAGTGAGAGGGACATGAACACTGAAGCTTTCTTT
>TRBD1|NA|TRBJ2-5|TRBV19
CASSPTDRVQETQYF
TGTGCCAGTAGTCCCACGGACAGGGTGCAGGAGACCCAGTACTTC
>NA|NA|TRBJ1-4|TRBV5-1
CASRSRTELNEKLFF
TGCGCCAGCAGAAGCCGGACAGAACTTAATGAAAAACTGTTTTTT
>TRBD1|NA|TRBJ1-5|TRBV3-1/TRBV3-2
CASSPRTGQGNQPQHF
TGTGCCAGCAGCCCAAGGACAGGGCAAGGCAATCAGCCCCAGCATTTT
>TRBD1|NA|TRBJ2-5|TRBV7-9
CASSKQGVTQETQYF
TGTGCCAGCAGCAAACAGGGGGTTACCCAAGAGACCCAGTACTTC
>NA|NA|TRBJ1-4|TRBV7-2
CASSLATGRWKLFF
TGTGCCAGCAGCTTAGCTACGGGGAGGTGGAAACTGTTTTTT
>NA|once|TRBJ2-5|TRBV7-2
CASSLEGKQKETQYF
TGTGCCAGCAGCTTAGAAGGAAAACAGAAAGAGACCCAGTACTTC
>NA|NA|TRBJ1-2|TRBV4-2
CASSQDRSNYGYTF
TGTGCCAGCAGCCAAGATCGTTCTAACTATGGCTACACCTTC
>NA|NA|TRBJ2-5|TRBV11-2
CASSFIETQYF
TGTGCCAGCAGCTTTATCGAGACCCAGTACTTC
>TRBD1|few|TRBJ1-4|TRBV15
CATSRERTGKIRF
TGTGCCACCAGCAGAGAGAGGACAGGGAAGATCAGATTT
>NA|once|TRBJ1-1|TRBV5-5
CASSLVGQGWLNTEAFF
TGTGCCAGCAGCTTGGTGGGGCAGGGATGGCTGAACACTGAAGCTTTCTTT
>NA|NA|TRBJ1-5|TRBV4-1
CASSQVQTGNQPQHF
TGCGCCAGCAGCCAAGTTCAAACGGGCAATCAGCCCCAGCATTTT
>NA|NA|TRBJ1-6|TRBV5-1
CASSKTQVLRYNSPLHF
TGCGCCAGCAGCAAGACACAGGTCCTCCGGTATAATTCACCCCTCCACTTT
>NA|NA|TRBJ2-7|TRBV6-5
CASSQTLANEQYF
TGTGCCAGCAGCCAGACCCTAGCGAATGAGCAGTACTTC
>NA|NA|TRBJ1-5|TRBV5-4
CASSLGGGSNQPQHF
TGTGCCAGCAGCTTGGGAGGGGGAAGCAATCAGCCCCAGCATTTT
>TRBD2|NA|TRBJ2-5|TRBV6-2/TRBV6-3
CASSLSGGRETQYF
TGTGCCAGCAGCCTCTCGGGGGGGCGAGAGACCCAGTACTTC
>TRBD1|few|TRBJ1-1|TRBV19
CASMKGQGLNTEAFF
TGTGCCAGTATGAAGGGACAGGGCTTGAACACTGAAGCTTTCTTT
>TRBD1|NA|TRBJ1-1|TRBV6-2/TRBV6-3
CASSLRGQPNTEAFF
TGTGCCAGCAGTTTACGGGGACAGCCGAACACTGAAGCTTTCTTT
>TRBD2|NA|TRBJ2-1|TRBV6-2/TRBV6-3
CASSYSVAGTRNNEQFF
TGTGCCAGCAGTTACTCGGTGGCCGGGACTAGGAACAATGAGCAGTTCTTC
>NA|NA|TRBJ1-4|TRBV5-1
CASSLSGATNEKLFF
TGCGCCAGCAGCTTGTCAGGGGCAACTAATGAAAAACTGTTTTTT
>TRBD2|NA|TRBJ2-2|TRBV7-2
CASSTGTSGAITGELFF
TGTGCCAGCAGCACGGGGACTAGCGGGGCCATTACCGGGGAGCTGTTTTTT
>NA|NA|TRBJ2-2|TRBV5-5
CASSLTPDRITGELFF
TGTGCCAGCAGCTTAACCCCTGACAGGATAACCGGGGAGCTGTTTTTT
>NA|NA|TRBJ2-7|TRBV2
CASLLSYEQYF
TGTGCCAGCTTACTCTCCTACGAGCAGTACTTC
>NA|once|TRBJ1-6|TRBV5-1
CASSLETDYSPLHF
TGCGCCAGCAGCCTGGAGACAGATTATTCACCCCTCCACTTT
>TRBD1|NA|TRBJ1-2|TRBV4-2
CASSQAGTEANYGYTF
TGTGCCAGCAGCCAGGCCGGGACAGAGGCTAACTATGGCTACACCTTC
>NA|few|TRBJ2-7|TRBV27
CASSSHREYGYEQYF
TGTGCCAGCAGTTCACACAGGGAGTACGGCTACGAGCAGTACTTC
>NA|NA|TRBJ1-2|TRBV18
CASSPFTQTGDYGYTF
TGTGCCAGCTCCCCATTTACGCAAACAGGAGACTATGGCTACACCTTC